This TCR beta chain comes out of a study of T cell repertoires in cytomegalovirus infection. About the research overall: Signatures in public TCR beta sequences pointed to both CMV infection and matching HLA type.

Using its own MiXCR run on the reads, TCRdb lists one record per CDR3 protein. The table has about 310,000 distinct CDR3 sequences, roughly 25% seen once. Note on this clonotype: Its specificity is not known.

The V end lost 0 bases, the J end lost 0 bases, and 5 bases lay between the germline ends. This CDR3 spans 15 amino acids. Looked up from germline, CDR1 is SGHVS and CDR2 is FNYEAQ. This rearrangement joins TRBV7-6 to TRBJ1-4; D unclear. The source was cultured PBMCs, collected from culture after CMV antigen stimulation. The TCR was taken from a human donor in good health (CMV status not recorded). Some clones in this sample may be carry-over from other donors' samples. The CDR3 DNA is TGTGCCAGCAGCTTAGCCGGATCAACTAATGAAAAACTGTTTTTT. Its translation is CASSLAGSTNEKLFF.